One and the same sample provided the 11 T cell receptor beta chains below, sequenced in a study of T cell repertoires in cytomegalovirus infection. TCRdb processed the reads anew with MiXCR; each CDR3 protein has one entry. The sample has 180,000 or so distinct CDR3 sequences; about a sixth are singletons. The sequenced material came from CD8+ T cells from PBMCs. These receptors all come from a human donor in good health (CMV status not recorded). Some clones in this sample may be carry-over from other donors' samples.

The V gene is TRBV28, the J gene TRBJ1-5; D gene unclear. The length of the CDR3 is 16 residues. Trimming removed 2 bases from V and 2 bases from J, with 13 bases in between. Per the germline V gene, CDR1 is MDHEN and CDR2 is SYDVKM. CDR3 sequence (DNA): TGTGCCAGCAGTTTAGTAGGGTTTATGGGCAATCAGCCCCAGCATTTT. It is translated as CASSLVGFMGNQPQHF.

The rearrangement uses TRBV12-3 or TRBV12-4 and TRBJ1-4; D is uncertain. The CDR3 is 16 residues long. Between the trimmed V and J ends, which lost 2 bases and 0 bases, there was a span of 10 bases. The CDR3 DNA is TGTGCCAGCAGTTTAAACCCCTTTACAACTAATGAAAAACTGTTTTTT. Translated, it gives CASSLNPFTTNEKLFF.

V usage is TRBV6-2 or TRBV6-3 and J usage is TRBJ2-2, with no clear D. V shed 8 bases and J shed 5 bases, with 6 bases lying between them. Germline assignment: CDR1 MNHEY and CDR2 SVGEGT. The length of the CDR3 is 11 residues. CDR3 in DNA: TGTGCCAGCTGTGTGACCGGGGAGCTGTTTTTT. As protein: CASCVTGELFF.

The chain joins TRBV2 to TRBJ1-1; D is possibly TRBD1 (6 bases). The CDR3 is 13 residues long. CDR1 is SNHLY, CDR2 FYNNEI, per germline. The V and J ends lost 10 bases and 0 bases respectively, with 12 bases between them. CDR3 bases: TGTGCCACCTTGACAGGTTTGAACACTGAAGCTTTCTTT. This encodes CATLTGLNTEAFF.

The V and J genes are TRBV12-3 or TRBV12-4 and TRBJ1-5; 8 positions agree with TRBD1. With V trimmed by 5 bases and J by 1 base, 7 bases remained unmatched. The CDR3 runs 16 residues. CDR3 protein: CASSPAGGRSNQPQHF. DNA for the CDR3: TGTGCCAGCAGTCCGGCAGGGGGCAGGAGCAATCAGCCCCAGCATTTT.

This clonotype has a handful of counts. The genes are TRBV6-5 and TRBJ1-2, with D possibly being TRBD1 (5 bases). The CDR3 has 11 amino acids. The germline V gene has CDR1 MNHEY and CDR2 SVGAGI. Trimming took off 5 bases at V and 6 bases at J, with 7 bases between the two ends. The CDR3 sequence: CASSPGNGYTF. In DNA, the CDR3 is TGTGCCAGCAGTCCAGGGAATGGCTACACCTTC.

The V gene is TRBV4-1, the J gene TRBJ1-6; 9 bases match TRBD1. V lost 4 bases, J lost 10 bases, and 5 bases stayed unmatched. The length of the CDR3 is 14 residues. Germline loops: CDR1 MGHRA, CDR2 YSYEKL. In DNA, the CDR3 is TGCGCCAGCAGCCGAGGGGACAGGGCATCACCCCTCCACTTT. Amino acid sequence: CASSRGDRASPLHF.

The chain is built from TRBV12-3 or TRBV12-4 and TRBJ2-7; D remains ambiguous. The V end lost 2 bases, the J end lost 2 bases, and 10 bases lay between the germline ends. This CDR3 contains 14 residues. Written as DNA, the CDR3 is TGTGCCAGCAGTTTACAAGGGTTGGCCTACGAGCAGTACTTC. This codes for CASSLQGLAYEQYF.

The chain has TRBV7-2 and TRBJ2-1; TRBD1 or TRBD2 may be the D gene (6 bases each). Germline V lookup: CDR1 SGHTA, CDR2 FQGNSA. Trimming cost V 3 bases and J 8 bases, with 14 bases left between them. The CDR3 extends over 14 amino acids. This chain's CDR3 is CASSLWGAGDEQFF. In DNA form, the CDR3 reads TGTGCCAGCAGCTTGTGGGGGGCAGGAGATGAGCAGTTCTTC.

This chain uses TRBV6-6 with TRBJ2-1; no clear D gene. Trimming cost V 4 bases and J 9 bases, with 7 bases left between them. The V gene's germline CDR1 is MNHNY and CDR2 SVGAGI (reference sequence). The CDR3 loop spans 11 amino acids. DNA for the CDR3: TGTGCCAGCAGTTTACGCCTTGAGCAGTTCTTC. Protein sequence: CASSLRLEQFF.

This clonotype turned up a few times. The germline gene is not matched at one end of the junction; a read error may be the cause. The chain has TRBV4-1 and TRBJ2-7, with D unresolved. The CDR3 length is 16 residues. The germline CDR1 and CDR2 sequences are MGHRA and YSYEKL. CDR3 in amino acids: CASSQEEASTSYEQYF. The CDR3 nucleotides are TGTGCCAGCAGCCAAGAAGAAGCAAGTACTTCCTACGAGCAGTACTTC.